The 10 T cell receptor beta chains reported below all come from one sample, sequenced in a study of CD8+ T cells in alopecia areata. Following extraction, RNA underwent reverse transcription to cDNA, which served as the sequencing template. This table comes from immunoSEQ multiplex PCR, and its TCRdb copy is limited to in-frame clones, with some not included. The sample has roughly 230,000 clones; over 40% are singletons. Treatment meaning: oral pan-JAK inhibitor, 5-10 mg twice daily. Specimen: CD4+ T cells sorted from blood, collected at approximately week 36, from a patient treated with tofacitinib. The receptors were gathered from a human donor with alopecia areata.

The chain uses TRBV7-2 and TRBJ2-7; TRBD2 matches 11 bases. Trimming took 5 bases from V and 5 from J; bases not matched to a gene: 14. The CDR3 extends over 17 amino acids. Germline V gene lookup returns CDR1 SGHTA and CDR2 FQGNSA. DNA of the CDR3: TGTGCCAGCAGCCCCCCTGGTCGACTAGCGGGGTACCACGAGCAGTACTTC. This encodes CASSPPGRLAGYHEQYF.

This rearrangement joins TRBV4-1 to TRBJ1-2; TRBD1 aligns across 7 bases. The V and J ends lost 1 base and 4 bases, in that order; junction bases with no gene match: 9. The germline gives CDR1 MGHRA, CDR2 YSYEKL. CDR3 length equals 16 residues. In DNA form, the CDR3 reads TGCGCCAGCAGCCAAGTGGGGACAGACCTGACCTATGGCTACACCTTC. Translation: CASSQVGTDLTYGYTF.

V and J are TRBV10-3 and TRBJ1-1, with a possible D match to TRBD1 (5 bases). The length of the CDR3 is 15 residues. With 2 bases removed from V and 8 bases from J, the gap between germline ends came to 18 bases. Germline V gene sequence: CDR1 ENHRY, CDR2 SYGVKD. CDR3: CAISETAGTGREAFF. The CDR3 nucleotides read TGTGCCATCAGTGAGACCGCCGGGACCGGGCGGGAAGCTTTCTTT.

This clone was seen many times. This chain connects TRBV19 to TRBJ2-1; a possible D gene is TRBD2 (6 bases). Per germline, CDR1 LNHDA and CDR2 SQIVND (reference sequence). The CDR3 loop spans 16 amino acids. V gave up 7 bases and J gave up 10 bases, with 26 bases separating them. The CDR3: CASTPRGAGLPREQFF. The CDR3 region has the DNA TGTGCCAGTACCCCCCGAGGAGCGGGCCTTCCCAGAGAGCAGTTCTTC.

This clone turned up a few times. The chain has TRBV19 and TRBJ1-5; unclear D gene. CDR1 and CDR2 (germline): LNHDA, SQIVND (reference sequence). V dropped 6 bases and J dropped 2 bases, with 11 bases sitting between them. The CDR3 has 14 amino acids. The CDR3 bases are TGTGCCAGTAGCACACTTGGAGGCAATCAGCCCCAGCATTTT. Its translation is CASSTLGGNQPQHF.

This clone was detected ten times or more. The chain has TRBV15 and TRBJ1-5; D perhaps matches TRBD1 (6 bases). V dropped 1 base and J dropped 2 bases, with 18 bases sitting between them. The CDR3 is 18 residues long. CDR1 is LNHNV, CDR2 YYDKDF, per germline (reference sequence). The CDR3 sequence: CATSRGLGGRAGNQPQHF. The CDR3 DNA reads as TGTGCCACCAGCAGAGGCCTCGGGGGCAGGGCTGGCAATCAGCCCCAGCATTTT.

V and J are TRBV2 and TRBJ1-4; D ambiguous. The CDR3 spans 12 residues. With 8 bases removed from V and 8 bases from J, the gap between germline ends came to 12 bases. The germline CDR1 and CDR2 sequences are SNHLY and FYNNEI. The DNA of the CDR3 is TGTGCCAGCCAAGTTTATATAGAAAAACTGTTTTTT. Translation: CASQVYIEKLFF.

The chain is built from TRBV7-9 and TRBJ2-1, with TRBD2 identical over 8 bases. V was clipped by 8 bases and J by 7 bases; unmatched bases: 7. The germline gives CDR1 SEHNR, CDR2 FQNEAQ (reference sequence). There are 13 residues in the CDR3. The CDR3 reads CASVREVGNEQFF. DNA for the CDR3: TGTGCCAGCGTGCGGGAGGTCGGGAATGAGCAGTTCTTC.

This rearrangement joins TRBV4-1 to TRBJ1-4, with D unresolved. The CDR3 spans 14 residues. Germline V CDR1 and CDR2: MGHRA, YSYEKL. Trimming removed 6 bases from V and 6 bases from J, with 14 bases in between. The chain's CDR3 is CASSLNTGDEKLFF. DNA of the CDR3: TGCGCCAGCAGTCTCAACACCGGGGATGAAAAACTGTTTTTT.

The V call is TRBV20-1, the J call TRBJ2-5; D call uncertain. Trimming shortened V by 2 bases and J by 3 bases, and 4 bases separated the two germline ends. The CDR3 is 11 amino acids. Germline CDR1 reads DFQATT; CDR2 reads SNEGSKA (reference sequence). The CDR3 is CSARHKETQYF. CDR3 sequence (DNA): TGCAGTGCTAGACACAAAGAGACCCAGTACTTC.